This TCR beta chain was identified during a study of blood T cell repertoires in COVID-19. The overall study: COVID-19 samples, acute and convalescent, were from the United States, Italy and Spain. PBMCs, B-cell-depleted T cells, or T cells provided the cDNA or gDNA that made up the material.

Those enrolled in Seattle joined during active infection and were followed longitudinally afterward. Germline V lookup: CDR1 MNHEY, CDR2 SVGAGI. The CDR3 runs 14 residues. Trimming pared 5 bases from V and 2 bases from J, leaving 13 bases between. Original analysis: Estimates of nucleated cell counts were drawn from the amplification of reference gene primers. Libraries were prepared by immunoSEQ multiplex PCR; TCRdb keeps only in-frame clonotypes and omits some of them. The V and J calls and clone size are taken from that table; D and trimming were inferred from the DNA. The repertoire holds 400,000 to 450,000 clones, with roughly 89% as singletons.

This chain joins TRBV6-5 and TRBJ2-7; TRBD1 is a possible D gene (5 bases). Sequencing was performed on peripheral blood. The TCR originated in a man aged 18-30 years with COVID-19, enrolled during active disease. The DNA of the CDR3 is TGTGCCAGCAGTCCGACAGTGCCCCCCTACGAGCAGTACTTC. It encodes CASSPTVPPYEQYF.